This T cell receptor (beta chain) derives from a study of CD8+CD57+ T cells in acquired aplastic anemia. Only patients with CD8+CD57+ cell expansion on flow cytometry were chosen for sequencing. Patients were therapy-naive when their blood was sampled. For CDR3 and TCR beta VDJ profiling, genomic DNA was the template used. MiXCR was run by TCRdb on the reads, yielding one entry per CDR3 protein. The table records 180,000 or so distinct CDR3 sequences, less than 60% of them present only once. General study findings and limits: Approximately 29 was the count of CD8+ CDR3 sequences that patients shared with controls.

This CDR3 spans 14 amino acids. Germline-derived CDR1 and CDR2 are ENHRY and SYGVKD. Unmatched junction bases numbered 14, after V lost 3 bases and J lost 12 bases. This clonotype has at least ten counts. Its target is unknown. The chain carries TRBV10-3 and TRBJ2-7, with 7 bases fitting TRBD1. Sequencing was done on a sample of sorted CD4+, CD8+, or CD8+CD57+ T cells (not recorded which) from PBMCs. This clonotype originated in a human donor with aplastic anemia. The DNA of the CDR3 is TGTGCCATCAGTGACCTCGGGACAGCGTATGAGTCGTACTTC. It codes for CAISDLGTAYESYF.